This T cell receptor (beta chain) derives from a study of blood T cell repertoires in COVID-19. About the research overall: Material from acute and convalescent COVID-19 was sourced from the United States, Italy and Spain. Nucleic acid was either cDNA or gDNA, and it came from T cells, B-cell-depleted T cells, or PBMCs.

Per the original methods: By means of reference gene primer amplification, nucleated cell counts were estimated. TCRdb keeps only in-frame clones here, not all; method: immunoSEQ multiplex PCR. V and J calls and clone size are those listed in that table; D and trimming were worked out from the DNA. The sample lists about 130,000 clones, about 89% occurring once. This CDR3 is 16 amino acids long. V lost 4 bases to trimming and J lost 4 bases, with 19 bases between them. Germline V gene data show CDR1 as LNHDA and CDR2 as SQIVND (reference sequence). What was sequenced was peripheral blood. The J gene is TRBJ1-2, the V gene TRBV19; TRBD1 might be the D (6 bases). This sequence was found in a man between 60 and 75 years old with active or convalescent COVID-19. CDR3 coding DNA: TGTGCCAGTAGTAAAAATACAGGGCAGTTCGGCTATGGCTACACCTTC. Its translation is CASSKNTGQFGYGYTF.